Many counts were recorded for the clone carrying this T cell receptor beta chain. Its specificity is unknown. This entry comes from a study of CD8+CD57+ T cells in acquired aplastic anemia. By flow cytometry, patients selected for sequencing had shown an expansion of CD8+CD57+ cells. Template material for TCR beta VDJ and CDR3 profiling consisted of genomic DNA. TCRdb analysed the reads with MiXCR anew, one entry per CDR3 protein. The sample shows roughly 280,000 distinct CDR3 sequences, about three fifths of them seen only once. Study findings and constraints: Between patients and controls, twenty-nine CD8+ CDR3 sequences were found in common.

Between the trimmed V and J ends, which lost 9 bases and 0 bases, there was a span of 13 bases. The V gene's germline CDR1 is ENHRY and CDR2 SYGVKD. The CDR3 consists of 14 residues. The clonotype originates from a human donor with aplastic anemia. The genes are TRBV10-3 and TRBJ2-3; no firm D call. Sequenced input: sorted CD4+, CD8+, or CD8+CD57+ T cells (not recorded which) from PBMCs. CDR3 bases: TGTGCCATTTTCGGGTGGACCAGCACAGATACGCAGTATTTT. Translating it yields CAIFGWTSTDTQYF.